This T cell receptor (beta chain) emerged from a study of Graves' ophthalmopathy and Graves' hyperthyroidism. Study results and caveats: Separation of ophthalmopathy from stable hyperthyroidism was achieved by a 13-signature model, at around 90% sensitivity and roughly 80% specificity.

The CDR3 consists of 15 residues. Germline lookup yields CDR1 MGHDK and CDR2 SYGVNS. Losses at the gene ends were 4 bases for V and 3 bases for J; bases not matched to a gene: 6. Notes on this clonotype: Its matching antigen is unknown.

Amplified TCR beta CDR3 regions were obtained using RNA transcripts as template. HTBI-primed first-round RT-PCR preceded second-round multiplex PCR. TCRdb re-called the multiplex PCR reads with MiXCR, one entry per CDR3 protein. This table has roughly 1.1 million distinct CDR3 sequences, less than 45% appearing once. Sequenced sample: peripheral blood or thyroid tissue (not recorded which). The clonotype was recovered from an adult man with Graves' hyperthyroidism. The chain joins TRBV25-1 to TRBJ1-5, with TRBD1 matching 7 bases. The CDR3 sequence is CASSGRTGNNQPQHF. The CDR3 DNA is TGTGCCAGCAGTGGCCGGACAGGCAACAATCAGCCCCAGCATTTT.